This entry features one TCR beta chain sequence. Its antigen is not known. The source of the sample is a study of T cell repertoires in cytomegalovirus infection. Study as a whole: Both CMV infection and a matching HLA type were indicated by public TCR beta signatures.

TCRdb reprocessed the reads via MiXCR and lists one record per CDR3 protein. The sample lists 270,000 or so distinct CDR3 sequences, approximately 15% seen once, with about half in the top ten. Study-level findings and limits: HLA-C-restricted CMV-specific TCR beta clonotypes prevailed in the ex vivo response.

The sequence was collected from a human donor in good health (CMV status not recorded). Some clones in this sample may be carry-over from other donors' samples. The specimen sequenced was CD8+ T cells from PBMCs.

The CDR3 loop reads CSARDPRTATYEQYF. CDR3 sequence (DNA): TGCAGTGCTAGAGATCCCCGGACAGCCACCTACGAGCAGTACTTC. This sequence joins TRBV20-1 and TRBJ2-7, with TRBD1 as a possible D gene (6 bases). Trimming took off 0 bases at V and 2 bases at J, with 14 bases between the two ends. The CDR3 is 15 amino acids. CDR1 is DFQATT, CDR2 SNEGSKA, per germline (reference sequence).